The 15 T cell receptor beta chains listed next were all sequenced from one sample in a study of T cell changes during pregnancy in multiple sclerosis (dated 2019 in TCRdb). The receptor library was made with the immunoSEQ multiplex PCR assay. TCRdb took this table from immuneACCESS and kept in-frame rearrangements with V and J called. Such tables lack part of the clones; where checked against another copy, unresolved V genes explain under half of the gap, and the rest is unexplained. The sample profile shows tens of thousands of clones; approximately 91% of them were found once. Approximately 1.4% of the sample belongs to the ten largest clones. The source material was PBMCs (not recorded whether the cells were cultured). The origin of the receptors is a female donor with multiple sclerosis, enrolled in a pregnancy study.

Here the CDR3 reads CASMKYGGRKNTEAFF. The CDR3 DNA sequence: TGTGCCAGCATGAAATATGGGGGAAGGAAAAACACTGAAGCTTTCTTT. V is TRBV28 and J is TRBJ1-1, with D perhaps TRBD1 (5 bases). The CDR3 covers 16 residues. Trimming removed 7 bases at V and 2 bases at J, with 20 bases between. CDR1 MDHEN and CDR2 SYDVKM come from the germline V gene.

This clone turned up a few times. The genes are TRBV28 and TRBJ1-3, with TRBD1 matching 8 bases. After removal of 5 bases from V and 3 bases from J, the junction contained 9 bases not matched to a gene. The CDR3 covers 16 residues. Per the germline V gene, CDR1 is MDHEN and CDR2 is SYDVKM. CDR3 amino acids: CASSPPQGAFGNTIYF. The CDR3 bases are TGTGCCAGCAGTCCCCCCCAGGGGGCCTTTGGAAACACCATATATTTT.

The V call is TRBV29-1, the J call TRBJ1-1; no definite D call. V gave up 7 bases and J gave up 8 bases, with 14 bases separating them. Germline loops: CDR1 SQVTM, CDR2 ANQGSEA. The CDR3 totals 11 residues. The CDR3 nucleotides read TGCAGCGCCGGCAGTGTACAGGAAGCTTTCTTT. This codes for CSAGSVQEAFF.

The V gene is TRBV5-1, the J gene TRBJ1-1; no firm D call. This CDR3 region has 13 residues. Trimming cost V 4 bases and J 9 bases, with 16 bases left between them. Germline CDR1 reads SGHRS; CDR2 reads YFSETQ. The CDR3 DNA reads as TGCGCCAGCAGCGCTACCACTACCCCGAAAGCTTTCTTT. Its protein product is CASSATTTPKAFF. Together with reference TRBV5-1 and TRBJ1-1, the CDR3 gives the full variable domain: KAGVTQTPRYLIKTRGQQVTLSCSPISGHRSVSWYQQTPGQGLQFLFEYFSETQRNKGNFPGRFSGRQFSNSRSEMNVSTLELGDSALYLCASSATTTPKAFFGQGTRLTVV.

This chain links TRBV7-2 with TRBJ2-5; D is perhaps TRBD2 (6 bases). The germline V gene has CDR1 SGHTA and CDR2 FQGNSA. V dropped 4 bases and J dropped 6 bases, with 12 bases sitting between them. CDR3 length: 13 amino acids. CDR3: CASSSTSLQTQYF. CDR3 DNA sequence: TGTGCCAGCAGCTCGACTAGTCTGCAGACCCAGTACTTC.

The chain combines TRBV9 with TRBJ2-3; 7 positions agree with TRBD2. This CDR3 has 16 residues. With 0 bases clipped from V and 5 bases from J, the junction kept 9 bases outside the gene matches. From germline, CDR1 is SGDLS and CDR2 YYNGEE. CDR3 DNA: TGTGCCAGCAGCGTAGGGGCTAGCGGTAGAGTAGATACGCAGTATTTT. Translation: CASSVGASGRVDTQYF.

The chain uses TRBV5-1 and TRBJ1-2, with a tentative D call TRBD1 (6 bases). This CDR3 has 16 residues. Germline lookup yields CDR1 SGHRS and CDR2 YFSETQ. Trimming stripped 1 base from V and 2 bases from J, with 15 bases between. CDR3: CASSLYMLGGNYGYTF. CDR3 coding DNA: TGCGCCAGCAGCTTGTATATGTTAGGGGGGAACTATGGCTACACCTTC. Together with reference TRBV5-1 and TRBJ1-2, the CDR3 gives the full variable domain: KAGVTQTPRYLIKTRGQQVTLSCSPISGHRSVSWYQQTPGQGLQFLFEYFSETQRNKGNFPGRFSGRQFSNSRSEMNVSTLELGDSALYLCASSLYMLGGNYGYTFGSGTRLTVV.

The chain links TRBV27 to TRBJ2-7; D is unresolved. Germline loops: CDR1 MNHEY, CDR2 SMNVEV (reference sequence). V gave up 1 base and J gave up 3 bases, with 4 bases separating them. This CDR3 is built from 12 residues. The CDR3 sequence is CASSLYGYEQYF. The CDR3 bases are TGTGCCAGCAGTTTATACGGCTACGAGCAGTACTTC.

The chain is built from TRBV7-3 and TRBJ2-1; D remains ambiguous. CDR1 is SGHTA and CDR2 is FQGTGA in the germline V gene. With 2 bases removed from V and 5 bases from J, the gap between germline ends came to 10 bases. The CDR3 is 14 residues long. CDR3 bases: TGTGCCAGCAGCTTATCTGCTGGAGACAATGAGCAGTTCTTC. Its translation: CASSLSAGDNEQFF. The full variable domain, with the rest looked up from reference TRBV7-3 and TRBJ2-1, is GAGVSQTPSNKVTEKGKYVELRCDPISGHTALYWYRQSLGQGPEFLIYFQGTGAADDSGLPNDRFFAVRPEGSVSTLKIQRTERGDSAVYLCASSLSAGDNEQFFGPGTRLTVL.

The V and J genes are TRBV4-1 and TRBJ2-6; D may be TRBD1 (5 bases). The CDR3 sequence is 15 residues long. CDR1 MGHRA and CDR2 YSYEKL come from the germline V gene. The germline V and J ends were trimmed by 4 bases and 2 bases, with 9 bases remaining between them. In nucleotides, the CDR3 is TGCGCCAGCAGCCGAGGACAAACTGGGGCCAACGTCCTGACTTTC. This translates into CASSRGQTGANVLTF.

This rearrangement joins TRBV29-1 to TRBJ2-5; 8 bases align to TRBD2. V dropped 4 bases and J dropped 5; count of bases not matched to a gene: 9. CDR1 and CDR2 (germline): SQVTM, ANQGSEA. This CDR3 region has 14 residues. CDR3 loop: CSVVGSGIFETQYF. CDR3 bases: TGCAGCGTTGTGGGTAGCGGGATATTCGAGACCCAGTACTTC.

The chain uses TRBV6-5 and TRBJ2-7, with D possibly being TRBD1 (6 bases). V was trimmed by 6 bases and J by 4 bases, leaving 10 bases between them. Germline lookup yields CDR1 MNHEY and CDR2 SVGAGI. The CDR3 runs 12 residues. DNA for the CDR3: TGTGCCAGCAGCACCAGGGGATACGAGCAGTACTTC. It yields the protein CASSTRGYEQYF.

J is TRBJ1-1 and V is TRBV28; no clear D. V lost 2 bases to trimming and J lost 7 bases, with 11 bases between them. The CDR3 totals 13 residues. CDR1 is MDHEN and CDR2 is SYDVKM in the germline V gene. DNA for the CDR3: TGTGCCAGCAGTTTAGCGGGGAGGGATGAAGCTTTCTTT. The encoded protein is CASSLAGRDEAFF.

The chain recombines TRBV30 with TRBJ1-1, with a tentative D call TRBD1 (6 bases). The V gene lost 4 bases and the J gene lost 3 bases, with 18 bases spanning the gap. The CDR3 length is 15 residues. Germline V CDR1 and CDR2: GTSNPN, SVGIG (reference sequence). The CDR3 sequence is CAWKIRQEYYTEAFF. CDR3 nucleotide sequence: TGTGCCTGGAAGATTCGACAGGAATATTACACTGAAGCTTTCTTT.

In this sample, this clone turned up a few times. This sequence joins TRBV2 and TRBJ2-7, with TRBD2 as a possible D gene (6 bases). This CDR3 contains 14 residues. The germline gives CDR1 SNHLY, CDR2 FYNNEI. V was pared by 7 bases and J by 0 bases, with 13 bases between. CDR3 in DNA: TGTGCCAGCATTCGGTGGGACTTCTCCTACGAGCAGTACTTC. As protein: CASIRWDFSYEQYF. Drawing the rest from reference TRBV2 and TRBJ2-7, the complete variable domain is EPEVTQTPSHQVTQMGQEVILRCVPISNHLYFYWYRQILGQKVEFLVSFYNNEISEKSEIFDDQFSVERPDGSNFTLKIRSTKLEDSAMYFCASIRWDFSYEQYFGPGTRLTVT.